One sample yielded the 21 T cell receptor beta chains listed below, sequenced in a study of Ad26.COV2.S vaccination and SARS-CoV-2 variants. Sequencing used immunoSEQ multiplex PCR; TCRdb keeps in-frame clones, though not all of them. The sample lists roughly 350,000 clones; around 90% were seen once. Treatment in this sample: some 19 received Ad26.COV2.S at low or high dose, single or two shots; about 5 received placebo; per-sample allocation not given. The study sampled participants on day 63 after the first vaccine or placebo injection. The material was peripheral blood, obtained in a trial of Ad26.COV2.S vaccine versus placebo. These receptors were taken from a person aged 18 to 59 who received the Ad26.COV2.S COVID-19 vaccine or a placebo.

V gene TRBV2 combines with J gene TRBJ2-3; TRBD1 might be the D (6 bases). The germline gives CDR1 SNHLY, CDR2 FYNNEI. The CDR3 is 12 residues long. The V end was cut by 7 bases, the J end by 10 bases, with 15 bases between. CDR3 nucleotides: TGTGCCAGCAACGGTCCAGGGGCAGCGCAGTATTTT. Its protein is CASNGPGAAQYF.

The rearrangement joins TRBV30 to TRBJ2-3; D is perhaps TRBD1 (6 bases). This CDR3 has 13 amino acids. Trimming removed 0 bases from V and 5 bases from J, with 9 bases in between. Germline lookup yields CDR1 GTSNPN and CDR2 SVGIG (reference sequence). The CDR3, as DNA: TGTGCCTGGAGTGTGGGGGCTGGAGATACGCAGTATTTT. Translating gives CAWSVGAGDTQYF.

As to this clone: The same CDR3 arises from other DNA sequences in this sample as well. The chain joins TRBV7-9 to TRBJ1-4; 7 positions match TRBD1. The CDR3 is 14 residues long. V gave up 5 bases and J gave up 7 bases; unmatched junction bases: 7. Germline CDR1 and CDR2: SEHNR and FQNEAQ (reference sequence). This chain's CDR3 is CASSPTGAGEKLFF. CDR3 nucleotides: TGTGCCAGCAGCCCTACAGGGGCTGGTGAAAAACTGTTTTTT.

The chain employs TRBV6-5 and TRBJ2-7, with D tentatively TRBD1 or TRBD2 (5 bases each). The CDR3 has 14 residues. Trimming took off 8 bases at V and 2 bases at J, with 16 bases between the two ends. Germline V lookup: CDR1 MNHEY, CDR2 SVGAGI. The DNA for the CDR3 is TGTGCCAGCTACACCCGGGACCAACCCTACGAGCAGTACTTC. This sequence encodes CASYTRDQPYEQYF.

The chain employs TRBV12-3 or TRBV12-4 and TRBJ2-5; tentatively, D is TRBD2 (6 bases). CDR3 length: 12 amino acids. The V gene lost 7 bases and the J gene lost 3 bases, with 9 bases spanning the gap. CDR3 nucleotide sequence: TGTGCCAGCAACTGGGGGGAAGAGACCCAGTACTTC. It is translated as CASNWGEETQYF.

The CDR3 bases are TGTGCCAGCAGCCCGAACAGGGGTTTGACTGAAGCTTTCTTT. Protein product: CASSPNRGLTEAFF. The chain links TRBV3-1 (or the pseudogene TRBV3-2) to TRBJ1-1; TRBD1 agrees at 7 bases. With V trimmed by 4 bases and J by 5 bases, 7 bases remained unmatched. The CDR3 has 14 residues. Germline-derived CDR1 and CDR2 are LGHDT and YNNKEL (reference sequence).

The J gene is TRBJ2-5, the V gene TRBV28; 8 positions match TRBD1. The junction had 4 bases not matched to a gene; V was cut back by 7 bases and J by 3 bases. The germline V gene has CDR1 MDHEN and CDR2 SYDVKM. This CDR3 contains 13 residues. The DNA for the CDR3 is TGTGCCAGCATCATGACAGGGGAAGAGACCCAGTACTTC. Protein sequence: CASIMTGEETQYF. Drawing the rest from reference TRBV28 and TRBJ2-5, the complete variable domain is DVKVTQSSRYLVKRTGEKVFLECVQDMDHENMFWYRQDPGLGLRLIYFSYDVKMKEKGDIPEGYSVSREKKERFSLILESASTNQTSMYLCASIMTGEETQYFGPGTRLLVL.

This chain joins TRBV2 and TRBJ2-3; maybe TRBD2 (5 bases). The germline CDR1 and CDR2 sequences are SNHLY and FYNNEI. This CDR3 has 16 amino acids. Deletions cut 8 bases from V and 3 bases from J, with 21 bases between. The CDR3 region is CASSLGQNLATDTQYF. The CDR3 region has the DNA TGTGCCAGCTCCCTAGGGCAGAACCTAGCTACAGATACGCAGTATTTT.

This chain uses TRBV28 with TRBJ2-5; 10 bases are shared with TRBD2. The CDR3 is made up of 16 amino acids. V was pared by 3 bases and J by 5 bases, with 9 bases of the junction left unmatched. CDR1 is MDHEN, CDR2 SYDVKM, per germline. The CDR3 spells CASSFGLAGEMETQYF. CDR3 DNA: TGTGCCAGCAGTTTCGGGCTAGCGGGAGAAATGGAGACCCAGTACTTC.

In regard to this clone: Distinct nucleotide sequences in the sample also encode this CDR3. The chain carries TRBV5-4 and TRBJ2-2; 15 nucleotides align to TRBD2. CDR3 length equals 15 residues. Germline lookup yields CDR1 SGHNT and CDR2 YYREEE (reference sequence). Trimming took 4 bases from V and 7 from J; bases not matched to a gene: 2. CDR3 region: CASSPGLAGGGELFF. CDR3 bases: TGTGCCAGCAGCCCGGGACTAGCGGGGGGCGGGGAGCTGTTTTTT. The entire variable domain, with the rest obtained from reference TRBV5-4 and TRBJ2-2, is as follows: ETGVTQSPTHLIKTRGQQVTLRCSSQSGHNTVSWYQQALGQGPQFIFQYYREEENGRGNFPPRFSGLQFPNYSSELNVNALELDDSALYLCASSPGLAGGGELFFGEGSRLTVL.

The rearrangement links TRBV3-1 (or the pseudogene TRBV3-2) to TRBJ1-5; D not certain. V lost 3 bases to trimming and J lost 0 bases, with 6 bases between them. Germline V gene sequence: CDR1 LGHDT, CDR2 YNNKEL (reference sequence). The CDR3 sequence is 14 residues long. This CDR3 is CASSQGDSNQPQHF. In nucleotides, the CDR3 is TGTGCCAGCAGCCAGGGAGATAGCAATCAGCCCCAGCATTTT.

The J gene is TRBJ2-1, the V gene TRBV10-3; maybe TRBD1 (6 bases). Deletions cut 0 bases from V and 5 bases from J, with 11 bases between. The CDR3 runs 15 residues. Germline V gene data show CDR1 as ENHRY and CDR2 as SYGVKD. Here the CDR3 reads CAISESQTGHNEQFF. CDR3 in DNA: TGTGCCATCAGTGAGTCTCAGACAGGCCACAATGAGCAGTTCTTC.

The CDR3 DNA reads as TGTGCCAGCAGTAGAACAGGGGGGAACACTGAAGCTTTCTTT. Translated: CASSRTGGNTEAFF. The rearrangement links TRBV5-4 to TRBJ1-1; 8 bases line up with TRBD1. This CDR3 comprises 14 residues. Germline trimming cut 5 bases from V and 1 base from J; bases unmatched to any gene: 4. Germline CDR1 and CDR2: SGHNT and YYREEE (reference sequence).

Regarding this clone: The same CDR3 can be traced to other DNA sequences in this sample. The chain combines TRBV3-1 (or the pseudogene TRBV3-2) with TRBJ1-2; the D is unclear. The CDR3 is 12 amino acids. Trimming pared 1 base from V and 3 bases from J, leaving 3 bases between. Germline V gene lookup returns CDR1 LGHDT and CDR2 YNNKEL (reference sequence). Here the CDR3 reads CASSQGYYGYTF. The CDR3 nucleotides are TGTGCCAGCAGCCAAGGGTACTATGGCTACACCTTC.

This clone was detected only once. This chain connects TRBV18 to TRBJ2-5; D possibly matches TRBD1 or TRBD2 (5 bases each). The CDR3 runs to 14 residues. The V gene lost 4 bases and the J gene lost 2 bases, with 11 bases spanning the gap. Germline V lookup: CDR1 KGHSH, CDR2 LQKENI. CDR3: CASSQGSGQETQYF. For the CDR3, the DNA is TGTGCCAGCTCACAGGGGTCGGGGCAAGAGACCCAGTACTTC. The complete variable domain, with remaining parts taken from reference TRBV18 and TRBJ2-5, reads NAGVMQNPRHLVRRRGQEARLRCSPMKGHSHVYWYRQLPEEGLKFMVYLQKENIIDESGMPKERFSAEFPKEGPSILRIQQVVRGDSAAYFCASSQGSGQETQYFGPGTRLLVL.

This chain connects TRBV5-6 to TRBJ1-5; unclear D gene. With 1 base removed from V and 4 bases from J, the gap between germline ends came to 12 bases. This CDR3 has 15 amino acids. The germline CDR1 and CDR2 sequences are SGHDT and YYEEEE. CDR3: CASSLWGAGNQPQHF. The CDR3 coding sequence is TGTGCCAGCAGCTTGTGGGGAGCAGGTAATCAGCCCCAGCATTTT.

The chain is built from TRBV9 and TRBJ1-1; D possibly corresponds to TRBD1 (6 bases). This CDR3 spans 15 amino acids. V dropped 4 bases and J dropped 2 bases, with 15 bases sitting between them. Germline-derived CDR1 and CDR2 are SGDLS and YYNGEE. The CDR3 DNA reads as TGTGCCAGCAGCTTATCTGGACAGACTAACACTGAAGCTTTCTTT. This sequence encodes CASSLSGQTNTEAFF. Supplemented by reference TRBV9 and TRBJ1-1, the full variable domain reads DSGVTQTPKHLITATGQRVTLRCSPRSGDLSVYWYQQSLDQGLQFLIQYYNGEERAKGNILERFSAQQFPDLHSELNLSSLELGDSALYFCASSLSGQTNTEAFFGQGTRLTVV.

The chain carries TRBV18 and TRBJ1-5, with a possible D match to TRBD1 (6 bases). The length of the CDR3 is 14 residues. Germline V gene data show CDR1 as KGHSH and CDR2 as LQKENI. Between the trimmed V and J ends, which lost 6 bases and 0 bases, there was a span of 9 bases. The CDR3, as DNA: TGTGCCAGCTCTACACAGGGTAGCAATCAGCCCCAGCATTTT. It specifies CASSTQGSNQPQHF.

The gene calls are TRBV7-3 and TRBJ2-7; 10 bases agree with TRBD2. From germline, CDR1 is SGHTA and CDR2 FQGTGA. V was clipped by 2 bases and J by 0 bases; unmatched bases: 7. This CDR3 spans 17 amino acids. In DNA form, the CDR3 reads TGTGCCAGCAGCTTAGGGCCTAGCGGGGGAAACTCCTACGAGCAGTACTTC. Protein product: CASSLGPSGGNSYEQYF.

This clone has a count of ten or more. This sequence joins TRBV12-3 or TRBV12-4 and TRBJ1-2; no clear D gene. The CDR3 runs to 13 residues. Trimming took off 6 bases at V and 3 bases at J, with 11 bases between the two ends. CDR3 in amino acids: CASRSRAHYGYTF. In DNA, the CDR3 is TGTGCCAGCAGGTCCCGGGCCCACTATGGCTACACCTTC.

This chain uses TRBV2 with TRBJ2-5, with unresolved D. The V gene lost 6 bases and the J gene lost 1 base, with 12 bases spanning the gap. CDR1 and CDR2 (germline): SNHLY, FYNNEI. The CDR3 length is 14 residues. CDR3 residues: CASSVLGSQETQYF. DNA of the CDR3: TGTGCCAGCAGCGTACTGGGAAGCCAAGAGACCCAGTACTTC.